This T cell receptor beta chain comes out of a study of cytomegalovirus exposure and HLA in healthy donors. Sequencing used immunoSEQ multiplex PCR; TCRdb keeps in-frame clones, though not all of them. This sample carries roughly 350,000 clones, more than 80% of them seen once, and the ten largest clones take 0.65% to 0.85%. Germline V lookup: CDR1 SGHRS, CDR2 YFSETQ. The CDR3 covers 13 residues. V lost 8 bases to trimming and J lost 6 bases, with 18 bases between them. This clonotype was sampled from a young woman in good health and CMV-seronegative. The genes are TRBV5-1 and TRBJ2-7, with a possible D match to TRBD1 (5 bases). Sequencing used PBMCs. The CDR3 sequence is CASQETQGTEQYF. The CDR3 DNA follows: TGCGCCAGTCAAGAAACCCAGGGCACCGAGCAGTACTTC.